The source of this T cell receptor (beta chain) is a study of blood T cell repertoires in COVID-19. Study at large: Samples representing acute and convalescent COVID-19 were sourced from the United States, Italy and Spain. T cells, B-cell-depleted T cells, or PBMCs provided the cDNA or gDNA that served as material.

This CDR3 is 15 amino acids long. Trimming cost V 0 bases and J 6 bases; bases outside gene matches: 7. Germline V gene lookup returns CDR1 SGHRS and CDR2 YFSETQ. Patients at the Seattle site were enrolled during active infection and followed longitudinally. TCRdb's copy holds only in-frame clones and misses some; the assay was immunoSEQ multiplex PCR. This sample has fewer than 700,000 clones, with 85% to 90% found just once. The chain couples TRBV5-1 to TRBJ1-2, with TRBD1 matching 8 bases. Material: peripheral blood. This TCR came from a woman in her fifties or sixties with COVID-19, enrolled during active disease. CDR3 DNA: TGCGCCAGCAGCTTGGGGACAGGGCGAGGAGATGGCTACACCTTC. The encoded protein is CASSLGTGRGDGYTF.